This passage covers 8 T cell receptor beta chains from one sample sequenced in a study of technical replicates of blood from a handful of donors. Assay: immunoSEQ multiplex PCR; the TCRdb copy retains only in-frame clones and omits some. The data show tens of thousands of clones, with over 90% seen just once and 4.7% held by the top ten. Sequenced material: PBMCs. Every receptor here comes from a human donor in good health. Some clones in this sample may be carry-over from other donors' samples.

The gene calls are TRBV7-2 and TRBJ1-2, with D hard to call. This CDR3 region has 14 residues. V lost 5 bases and J lost 1, with 11 bases in between. Germline V lookup: CDR1 SGHTA, CDR2 FQGNSA. CDR3 DNA sequence: TGTGCCAGCAGCCCGACACTTGTTAACTATGGCTACACCTTC. It encodes CASSPTLVNYGYTF.

The chain recombines TRBV7-3 with TRBJ2-3, with D maybe TRBD2 (6 bases). Per the germline V gene, CDR1 is SGHTA and CDR2 is FQGTGA. The CDR3 consists of 13 residues. V lost 6 bases to trimming and J lost 0 bases, with 7 bases between them. CDR3 bases: TGTGCCAGCAGACTAGCTAGCACAGATACGCAGTATTTT. It is translated as CASRLASTDTQYF.

V and J are TRBV5-1 and TRBJ2-7; D possibly corresponds to TRBD1 (6 bases). The CDR3 contains 15 residues. V was pared by 4 bases and J by 1 base, with 15 bases between. Germline-derived CDR1 and CDR2 are SGHRS and YFSETQ. The chain's CDR3 is CASSPPLDSSYEQYF. The CDR3 DNA reads TGCGCCAGCAGCCCCCCCCTGGACAGTTCCTACGAGCAGTACTTC.

The J gene is TRBJ1-1, the V gene TRBV4-3; D might be TRBD1 (5 bases). In germline, CDR1 is LGHNA, CDR2 YSLEER. The CDR3 covers 15 residues. V shed 0 bases and J shed 3 bases, with 11 bases lying between them. The CDR3 region has the DNA TGCGCCAGCAGCCAAGATCTGTCCAGGGACACTGAAGCTTTCTTT. This sequence encodes CASSQDLSRDTEAFF.

The rearrangement links TRBV5-1 to TRBJ2-1; 11 bases map to TRBD2. V shed 6 bases, J shed 4 bases, and the junction held 9 bases outside the gene matches. The CDR3 is 16 residues long. The V gene's germline CDR1 is SGHRS and CDR2 YFSETQ. Here the CDR3 DNA reads TGCGCCAGCATGGCGGGACTAGCGGACTTATACAATGAGCAGTTCTTC. This translates into CASMAGLADLYNEQFF.

The chain couples TRBV4-3 to TRBJ2-7; TRBD1 might be the D (6 bases). In germline, CDR1 is LGHNA, CDR2 YSLEER. CDR3 length: 15 residues. V was pared by 0 bases and J by 4 bases, with 13 bases between. CDR3 residues: CASSQEGASKYEQYF. The CDR3 DNA follows: TGCGCCAGCAGCCAAGAGGGGGCTAGCAAGTACGAGCAGTACTTC.

J is TRBJ2-2 and V is TRBV30, with D perhaps matching TRBD1 (7 bases). Germline assignment: CDR1 GTSNPN and CDR2 SVGIG (reference sequence). Trimming cost V 7 bases and J 5 bases, with 14 bases left between them. The CDR3 is made up of 13 amino acids. The CDR3, as DNA: TGTGCCTTTGAGGCAGGGGGGACCGGGGAGCTGTTTTTT. Protein product: CAFEAGGTGELFF.

This clone was recorded only once. This rearrangement joins TRBV13 to TRBJ1-2; D gene unclear. The CDR3 totals 15 residues. The V gene lost 3 bases and the J gene lost 4 bases, with 15 bases spanning the gap. CDR1 PRHDT and CDR2 FYEKMQ come from the germline V gene (reference sequence). The CDR3 sequence is CASSFLREVSYGYTF. The CDR3 nucleotides read TGTGCCAGCAGCTTTCTTCGGGAGGTGAGCTATGGCTACACCTTC. The entire variable domain, with the rest obtained from reference TRBV13 and TRBJ1-2, is as follows: AAGVIQSPRHLIKEKRETATLKCYPIPRHDTVYWYQQGPGQDPQFLISFYEKMQSDKGSIPDRFSAQQFSDYHSELNMSSLELGDSALYFCASSFLREVSYGYTFGSGTRLTVV.